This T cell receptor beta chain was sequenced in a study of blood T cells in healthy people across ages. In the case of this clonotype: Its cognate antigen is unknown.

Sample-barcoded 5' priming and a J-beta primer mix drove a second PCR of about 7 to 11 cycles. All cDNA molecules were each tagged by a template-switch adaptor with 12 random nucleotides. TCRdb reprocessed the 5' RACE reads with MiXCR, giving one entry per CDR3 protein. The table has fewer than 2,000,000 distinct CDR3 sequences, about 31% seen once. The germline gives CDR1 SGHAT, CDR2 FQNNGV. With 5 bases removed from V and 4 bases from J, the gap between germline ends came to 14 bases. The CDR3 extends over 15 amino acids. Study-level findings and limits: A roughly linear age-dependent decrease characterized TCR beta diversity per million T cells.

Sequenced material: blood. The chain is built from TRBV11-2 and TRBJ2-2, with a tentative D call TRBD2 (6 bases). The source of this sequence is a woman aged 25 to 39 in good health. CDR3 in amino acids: CASSLKGRGTGELFF. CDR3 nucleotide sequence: TGTGCCAGCAGCCTAAAGGGGCGGGGCACCGGGGAGCTGTTTTTT.